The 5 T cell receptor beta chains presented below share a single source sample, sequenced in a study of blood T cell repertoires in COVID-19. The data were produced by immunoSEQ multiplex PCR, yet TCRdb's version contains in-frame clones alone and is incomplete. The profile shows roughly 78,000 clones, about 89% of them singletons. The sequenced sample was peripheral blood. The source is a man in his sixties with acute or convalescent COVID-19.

The CDR3 nucleotides read TGTGCCAGCAGCCACTTCTACGAGCAGTACTTC. This encodes CASSHFYEQYF. The chain links TRBV14 to TRBJ2-7; D is unresolved. V gave up 3 bases and J gave up 3 bases, with 3 bases separating them. Germline V CDR1 and CDR2: SGHDN, FVKESK. CDR3 size: 11 residues.

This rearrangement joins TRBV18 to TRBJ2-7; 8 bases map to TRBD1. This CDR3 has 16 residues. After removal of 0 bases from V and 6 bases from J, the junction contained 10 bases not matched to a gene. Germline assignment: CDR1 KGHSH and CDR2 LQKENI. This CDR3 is CASSPPLGQGSSEQYF. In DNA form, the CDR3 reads TGTGCCAGCTCACCACCGCTCGGACAGGGTTCGTCCGAGCAGTACTTC.

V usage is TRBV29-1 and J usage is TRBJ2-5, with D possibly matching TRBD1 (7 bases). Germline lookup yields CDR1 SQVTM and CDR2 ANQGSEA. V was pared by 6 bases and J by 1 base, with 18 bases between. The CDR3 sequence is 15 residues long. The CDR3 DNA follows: TGCAGCGTGACAGGGATTGGGAGGCCCCAAGAGACCCAGTACTTC. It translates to CSVTGIGRPQETQYF.

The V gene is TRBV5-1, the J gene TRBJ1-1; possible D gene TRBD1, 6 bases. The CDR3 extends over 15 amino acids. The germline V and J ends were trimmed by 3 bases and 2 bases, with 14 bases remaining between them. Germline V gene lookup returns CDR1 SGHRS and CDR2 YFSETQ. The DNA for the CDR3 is TGCGCCAGCAGCTCTAACAAGGGGGTCAACACTGAAGCTTTCTTT. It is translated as CASSSNKGVNTEAFF.

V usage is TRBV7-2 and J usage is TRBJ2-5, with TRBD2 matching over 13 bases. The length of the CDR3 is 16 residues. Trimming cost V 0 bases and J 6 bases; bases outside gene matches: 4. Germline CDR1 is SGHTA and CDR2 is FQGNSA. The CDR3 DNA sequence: TGTGCCAGCAGCTTAGCGGGACTAGCGGGATCAAAGACCCAGTACTTC. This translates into CASSLAGLAGSKTQYF.